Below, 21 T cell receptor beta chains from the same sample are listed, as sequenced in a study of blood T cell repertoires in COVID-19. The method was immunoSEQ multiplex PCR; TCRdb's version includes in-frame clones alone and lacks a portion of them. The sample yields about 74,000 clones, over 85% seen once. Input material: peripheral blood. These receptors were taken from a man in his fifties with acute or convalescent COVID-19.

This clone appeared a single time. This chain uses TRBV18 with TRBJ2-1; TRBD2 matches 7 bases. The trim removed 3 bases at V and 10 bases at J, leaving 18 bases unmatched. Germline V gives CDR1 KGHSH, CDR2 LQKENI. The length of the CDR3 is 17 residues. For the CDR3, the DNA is TGTGCCAGCTCACCCGGGGGGTTAGGGACGCCCCAAAGGGAGCAGTTCTTC. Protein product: CASSPGGLGTPQREQFF. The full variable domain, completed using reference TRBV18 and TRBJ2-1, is NAGVMQNPRHLVRRRGQEARLRCSPMKGHSHVYWYRQLPEEGLKFMVYLQKENIIDESGMPKERFSAEFPKEGPSILRIQQVVRGDSAAYFCASSPGGLGTPQREQFFGPGTRLTVL.

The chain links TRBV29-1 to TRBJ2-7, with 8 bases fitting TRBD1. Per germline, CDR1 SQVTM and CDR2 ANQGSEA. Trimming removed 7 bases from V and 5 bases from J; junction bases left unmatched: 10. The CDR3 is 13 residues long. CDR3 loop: CSALRQGWNEQYF. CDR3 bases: TGCAGCGCCCTCAGACAGGGGTGGAACGAGCAGTACTTC.

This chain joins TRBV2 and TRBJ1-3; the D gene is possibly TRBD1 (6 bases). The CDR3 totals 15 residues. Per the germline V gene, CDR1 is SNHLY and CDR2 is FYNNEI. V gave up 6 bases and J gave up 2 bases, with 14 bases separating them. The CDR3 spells CASRYREKAGNTIYF. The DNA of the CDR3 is TGTGCCAGCAGGTACAGGGAAAAAGCTGGAAACACCATATATTTT.

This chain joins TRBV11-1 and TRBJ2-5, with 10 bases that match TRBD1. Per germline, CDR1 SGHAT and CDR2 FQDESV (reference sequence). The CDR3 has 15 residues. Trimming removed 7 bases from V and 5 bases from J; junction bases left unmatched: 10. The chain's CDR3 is CASKQTGGARETQYF. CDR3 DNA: TGTGCCAGCAAACAGACAGGGGGCGCTCGGGAGACCCAGTACTTC.

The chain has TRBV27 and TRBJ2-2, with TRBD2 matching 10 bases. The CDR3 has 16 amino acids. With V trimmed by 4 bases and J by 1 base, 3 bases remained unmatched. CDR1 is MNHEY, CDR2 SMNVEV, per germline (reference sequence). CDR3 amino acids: CASSSIAGGNTGELFF. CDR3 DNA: TGTGCCAGCAGTTCAATAGCGGGAGGGAACACCGGGGAGCTGTTTTTT.

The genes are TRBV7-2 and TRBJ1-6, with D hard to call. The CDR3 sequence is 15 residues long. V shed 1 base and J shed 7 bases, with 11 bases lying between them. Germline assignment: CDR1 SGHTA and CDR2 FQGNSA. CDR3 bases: TGTGCCAGCAGCTTAGACCTCCCCGGGAATTCACCCCTCCACTTT. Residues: CASSLDLPGNSPLHF.

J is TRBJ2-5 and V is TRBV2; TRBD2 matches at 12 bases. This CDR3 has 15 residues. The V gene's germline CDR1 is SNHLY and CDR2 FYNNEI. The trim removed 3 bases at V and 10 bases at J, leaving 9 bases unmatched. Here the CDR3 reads CASSDLAGGPWHQYF. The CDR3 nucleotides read TGTGCCAGCAGTGATCTAGCGGGGGGGCCCTGGCACCAGTACTTC.

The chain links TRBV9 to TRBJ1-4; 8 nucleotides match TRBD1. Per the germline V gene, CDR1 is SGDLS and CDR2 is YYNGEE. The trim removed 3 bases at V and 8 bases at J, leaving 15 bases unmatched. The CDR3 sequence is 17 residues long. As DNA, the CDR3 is TGTGCCAGCAGCGAACACGCACTCAGGGGGCTTGGGGAAAAACTGTTTTTT. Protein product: CASSEHALRGLGEKLFF.

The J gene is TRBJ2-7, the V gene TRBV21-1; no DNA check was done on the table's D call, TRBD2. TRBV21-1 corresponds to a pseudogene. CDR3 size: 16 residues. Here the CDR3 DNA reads TGTGCCAGCAGCAAAGGTCCACTAGCCAAACCCTACGAGCAGTACTTC. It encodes CASSKGPLAKPYEQYF.

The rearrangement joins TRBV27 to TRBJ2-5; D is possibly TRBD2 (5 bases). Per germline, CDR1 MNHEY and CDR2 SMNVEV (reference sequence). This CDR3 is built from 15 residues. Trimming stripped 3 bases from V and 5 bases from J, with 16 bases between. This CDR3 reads CASSLSGSSLETQYF. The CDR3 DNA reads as TGTGCCAGCAGTTTGTCGGGGAGTAGTTTGGAGACCCAGTACTTC.

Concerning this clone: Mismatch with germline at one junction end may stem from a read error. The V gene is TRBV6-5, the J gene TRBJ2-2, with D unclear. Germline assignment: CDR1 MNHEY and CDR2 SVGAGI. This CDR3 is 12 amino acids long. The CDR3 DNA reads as TGTGCCAGCAGGGAGAACCCCGGGGAGCTGTTTTTT. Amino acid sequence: CASRENPGELFF.

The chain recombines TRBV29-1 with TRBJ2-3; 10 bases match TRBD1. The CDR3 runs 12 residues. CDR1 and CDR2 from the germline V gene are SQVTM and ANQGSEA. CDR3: CSTGQGQDTQYF. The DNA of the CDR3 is TGCAGTACGGGACAGGGGCAAGATACGCAGTATTTT.

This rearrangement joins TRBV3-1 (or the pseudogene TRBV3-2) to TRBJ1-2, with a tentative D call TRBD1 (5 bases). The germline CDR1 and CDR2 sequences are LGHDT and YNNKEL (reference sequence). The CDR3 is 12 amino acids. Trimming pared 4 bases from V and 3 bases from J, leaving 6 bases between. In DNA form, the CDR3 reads TGTGCCAGCAGCCCGGGGGACTATGGCTACACCTTC. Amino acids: CASSPGDYGYTF.

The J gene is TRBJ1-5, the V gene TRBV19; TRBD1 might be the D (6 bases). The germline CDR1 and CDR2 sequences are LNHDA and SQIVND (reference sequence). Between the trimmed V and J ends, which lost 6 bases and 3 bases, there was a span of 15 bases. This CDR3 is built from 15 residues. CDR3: CASSPSGHPNQPQHF. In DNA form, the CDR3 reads TGTGCCAGTAGCCCCTCGGGACACCCCAATCAGCCCCAGCATTTT.

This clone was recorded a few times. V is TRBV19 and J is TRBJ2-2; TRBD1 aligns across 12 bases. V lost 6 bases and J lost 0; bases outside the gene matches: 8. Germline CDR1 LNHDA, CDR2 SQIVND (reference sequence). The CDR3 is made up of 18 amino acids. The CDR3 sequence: CASRRWGQGAANTGELFF. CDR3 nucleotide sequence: TGTGCCAGTAGGCGATGGGGACAGGGGGCAGCGAACACCGGGGAGCTGTTTTTT.

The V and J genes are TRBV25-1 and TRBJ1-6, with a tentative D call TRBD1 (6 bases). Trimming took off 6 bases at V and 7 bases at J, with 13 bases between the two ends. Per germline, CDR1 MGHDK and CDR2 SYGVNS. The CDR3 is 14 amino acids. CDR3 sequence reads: CASRLGQQNSPLHF. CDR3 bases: TGTGCCAGCAGACTGGGACAACAAAATTCACCCCTCCACTTT.

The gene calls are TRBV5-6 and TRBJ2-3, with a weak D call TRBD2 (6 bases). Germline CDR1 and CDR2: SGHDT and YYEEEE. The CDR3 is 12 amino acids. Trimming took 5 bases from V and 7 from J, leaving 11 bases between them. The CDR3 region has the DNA TGTGCCAGCAGGGGTGCGGGGAATACGCAGTATTTT. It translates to CASRGAGNTQYF.

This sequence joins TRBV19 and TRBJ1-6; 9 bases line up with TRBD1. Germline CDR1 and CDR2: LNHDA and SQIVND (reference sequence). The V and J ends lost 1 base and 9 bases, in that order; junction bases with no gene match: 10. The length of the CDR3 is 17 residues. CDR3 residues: CASSIGSQGAGTSPLHF. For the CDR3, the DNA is TGTGCCAGTAGTATAGGATCACAGGGGGCCGGGACTTCACCCCTCCACTTT. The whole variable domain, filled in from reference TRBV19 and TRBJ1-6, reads DGGITQSPKYLFRKEGQNVTLSCEQNLNHDAMYWYRQDPGQGLRLIYYSQIVNDFQKGDIAEGYSVSREKKESFPLTVTSAQKNPTAFYLCASSIGSQGAGTSPLHFGNGTRLTVT.

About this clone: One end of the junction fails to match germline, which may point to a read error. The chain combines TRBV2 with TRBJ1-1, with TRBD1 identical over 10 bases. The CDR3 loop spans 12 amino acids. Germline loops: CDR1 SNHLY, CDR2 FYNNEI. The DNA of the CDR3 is TGTGCCAGCGGCGGACAGGGGGTCGATTGTGTCTTT. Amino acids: CASGGQGVDCVF.

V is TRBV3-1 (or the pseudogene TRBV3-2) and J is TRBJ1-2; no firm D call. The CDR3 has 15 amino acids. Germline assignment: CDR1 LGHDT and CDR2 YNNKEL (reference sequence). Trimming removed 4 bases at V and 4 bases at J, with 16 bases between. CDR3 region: CASSRQSGGGYGYTF. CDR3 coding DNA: TGTGCCAGCAGCCGTCAGAGTGGAGGTGGCTATGGCTACACCTTC.

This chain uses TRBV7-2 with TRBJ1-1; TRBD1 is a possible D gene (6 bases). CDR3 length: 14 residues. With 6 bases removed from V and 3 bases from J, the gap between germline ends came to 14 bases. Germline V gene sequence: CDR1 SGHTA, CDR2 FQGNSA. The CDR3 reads CASRSGTTYTEAFF. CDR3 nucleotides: TGTGCCAGCAGGTCCGGGACAACCTACACTGAAGCTTTCTTT.